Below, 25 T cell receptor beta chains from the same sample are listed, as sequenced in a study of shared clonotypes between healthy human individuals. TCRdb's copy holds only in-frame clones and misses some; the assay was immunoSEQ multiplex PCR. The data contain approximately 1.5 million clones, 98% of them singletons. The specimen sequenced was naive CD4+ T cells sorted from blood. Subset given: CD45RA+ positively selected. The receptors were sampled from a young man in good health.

As DNA, the CDR3 is TGTGCCAGCAGCTCGGCCAGGGGCGGGGACGAGCAGTACTTC. It specifies CASSSARGGDEQYF. This chain uses TRBV7-9 with TRBJ2-7; D possibly uses TRBD1 or TRBD2 (6 bases each). With 4 bases removed from V and 5 bases from J, the gap between germline ends came to 15 bases. CDR3 size: 14 residues. The germline V gene encodes CDR1 SEHNR and CDR2 FQNEAQ (reference sequence).

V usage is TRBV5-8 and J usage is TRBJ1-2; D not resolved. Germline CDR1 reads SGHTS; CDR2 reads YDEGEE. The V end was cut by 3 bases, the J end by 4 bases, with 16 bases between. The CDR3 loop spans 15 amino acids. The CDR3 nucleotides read TGTGCCAGCAGCTCGGCCGGGGTTCTCGGCTATGGCTACACCTTC. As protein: CASSSAGVLGYGYTF. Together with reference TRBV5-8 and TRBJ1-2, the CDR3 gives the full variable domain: EAGVTQSPTHLIKTRGQQATLRCSPISGHTSVYWYQQALGLGLQFLLWYDEGEERNRGNFPPRFSGRQFPNYSSELNVNALELEDSALYLCASSSAGVLGYGYTFGSGTRLTVV.

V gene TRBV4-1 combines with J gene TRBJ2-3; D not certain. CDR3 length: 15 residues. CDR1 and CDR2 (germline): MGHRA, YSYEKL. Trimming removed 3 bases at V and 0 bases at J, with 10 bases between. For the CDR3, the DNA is TGCGCCAGCAGCCACCCTCTAGAGAGCACAGATACGCAGTATTTT. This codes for CASSHPLESTDTQYF.

The CDR3 sequence: CASSISGQGSSDTQYF. The CDR3, as DNA: TGTGCCAGTAGTATTTCGGGACAGGGAAGTTCGGATACGCAGTATTTT. The chain couples TRBV19 to TRBJ2-3; 9 nucleotides align to TRBD1. The CDR3 is 16 amino acids. With V trimmed by 3 bases and J by 6 bases, 10 bases remained unmatched. Germline values: CDR1 LNHDA, CDR2 SQIVND (reference sequence). Using reference TRBV19 and TRBJ2-3 for the parts outside the CDR3, the full variable domain is DGGITQSPKYLFRKEGQNVTLSCEQNLNHDAMYWYRQDPGQGLRLIYYSQIVNDFQKGDIAEGYSVSREKKESFPLTVTSAQKNPTAFYLCASSISGQGSSDTQYFGPGTRLTVL.

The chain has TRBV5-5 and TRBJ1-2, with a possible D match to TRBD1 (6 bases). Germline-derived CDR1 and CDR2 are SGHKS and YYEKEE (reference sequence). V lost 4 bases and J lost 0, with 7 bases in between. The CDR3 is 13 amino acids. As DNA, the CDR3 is TGTGCCAGCAGCGGACAGACTAACTATGGCTACACCTTC. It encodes CASSGQTNYGYTF.

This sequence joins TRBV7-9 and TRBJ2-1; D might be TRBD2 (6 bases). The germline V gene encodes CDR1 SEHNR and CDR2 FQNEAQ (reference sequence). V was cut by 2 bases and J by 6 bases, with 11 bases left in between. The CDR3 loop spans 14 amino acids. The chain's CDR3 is CASSLSWGGNEQFF. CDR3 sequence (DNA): TGTGCCAGCAGCTTATCGTGGGGAGGCAATGAGCAGTTCTTC.

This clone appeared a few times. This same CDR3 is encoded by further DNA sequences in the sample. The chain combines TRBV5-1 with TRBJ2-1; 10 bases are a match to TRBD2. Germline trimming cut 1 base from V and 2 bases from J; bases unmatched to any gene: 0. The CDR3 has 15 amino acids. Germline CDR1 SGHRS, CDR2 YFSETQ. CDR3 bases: TGCGCCAGCAGCTTGACTAGCGGGACCTACAATGAGCAGTTCTTC. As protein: CASSLTSGTYNEQFF.

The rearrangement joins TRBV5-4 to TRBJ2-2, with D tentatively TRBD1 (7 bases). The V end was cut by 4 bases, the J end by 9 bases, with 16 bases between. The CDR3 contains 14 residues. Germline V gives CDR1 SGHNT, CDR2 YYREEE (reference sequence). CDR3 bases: TGTGCCAGCAGCCGGCCGGAGGGGGCCAGGGAGCTGTTTTTT. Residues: CASSRPEGARELFF.

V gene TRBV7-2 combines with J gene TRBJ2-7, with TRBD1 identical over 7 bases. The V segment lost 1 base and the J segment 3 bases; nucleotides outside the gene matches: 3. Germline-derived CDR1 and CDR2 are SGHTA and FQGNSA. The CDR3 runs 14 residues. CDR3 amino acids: CASSLEDRIYEQYF. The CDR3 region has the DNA TGTGCCAGCAGCTTAGAGGACAGGATCTACGAGCAGTACTTC. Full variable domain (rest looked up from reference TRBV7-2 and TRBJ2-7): GAGVSQSPSNKVTEKGKDVELRCDPISGHTALYWYRQSLGQGLEFLIYFQGNSAPDKSGLPSDRFSAERTGGSVSTLTIQRTQQEDSAVYLCASSLEDRIYEQYFGPGTRLTVT.

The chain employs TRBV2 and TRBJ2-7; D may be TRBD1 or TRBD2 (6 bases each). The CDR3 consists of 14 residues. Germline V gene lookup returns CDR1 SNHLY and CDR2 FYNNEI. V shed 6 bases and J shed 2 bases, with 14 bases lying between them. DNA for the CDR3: TGTGCCAGCAGCGAGGGGGGCGGGCCCTACGAGCAGTACTTC. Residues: CASSEGGGPYEQYF.

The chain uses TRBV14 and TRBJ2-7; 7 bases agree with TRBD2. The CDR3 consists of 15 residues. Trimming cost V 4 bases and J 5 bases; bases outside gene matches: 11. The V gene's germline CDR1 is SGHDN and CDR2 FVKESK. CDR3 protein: CASSPRHVRGDEQYF. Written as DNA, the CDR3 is TGTGCCAGCAGCCCCCGACACGTCCGGGGGGACGAGCAGTACTTC.

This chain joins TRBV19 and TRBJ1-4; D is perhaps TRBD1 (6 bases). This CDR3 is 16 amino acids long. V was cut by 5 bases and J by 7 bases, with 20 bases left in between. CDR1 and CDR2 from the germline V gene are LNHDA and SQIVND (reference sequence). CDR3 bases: TGTGCCAGTAGTCCGAAATTTGGGGGGCGCTTTGAAAAACTGTTTTTT. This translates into CASSPKFGGRFEKLFF.

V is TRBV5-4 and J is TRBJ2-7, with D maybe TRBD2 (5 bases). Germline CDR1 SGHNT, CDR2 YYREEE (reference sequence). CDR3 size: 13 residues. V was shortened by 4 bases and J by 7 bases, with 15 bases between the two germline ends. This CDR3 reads CASSPSPTGEQYF. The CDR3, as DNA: TGTGCCAGCAGCCCGTCCCCCACGGGAGAGCAGTACTTC.

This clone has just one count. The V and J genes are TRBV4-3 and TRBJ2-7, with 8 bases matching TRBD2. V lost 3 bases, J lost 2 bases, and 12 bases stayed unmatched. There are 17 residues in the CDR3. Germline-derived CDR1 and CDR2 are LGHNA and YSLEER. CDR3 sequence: CASSQERAGAAPYEQYF. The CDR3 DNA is TGCGCCAGCAGCCAGGAAAGAGCGGGAGCCGCACCCTACGAGCAGTACTTC.

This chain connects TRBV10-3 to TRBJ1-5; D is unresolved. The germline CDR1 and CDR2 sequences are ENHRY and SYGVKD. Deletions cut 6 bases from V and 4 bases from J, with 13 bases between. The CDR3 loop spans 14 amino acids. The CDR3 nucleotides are TGTGCCATCAGCGATGGGCCAGGTAATCAGCCCCAGCATTTT. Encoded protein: CAISDGPGNQPQHF.

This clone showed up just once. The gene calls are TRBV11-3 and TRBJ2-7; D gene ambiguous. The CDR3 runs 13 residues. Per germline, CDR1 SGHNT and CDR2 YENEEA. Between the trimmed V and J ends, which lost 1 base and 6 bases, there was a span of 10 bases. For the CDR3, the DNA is TGTGCCAGCAGCTTAGGGACGGCCAGCGAGCAGTACTTC. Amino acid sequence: CASSLGTASEQYF.

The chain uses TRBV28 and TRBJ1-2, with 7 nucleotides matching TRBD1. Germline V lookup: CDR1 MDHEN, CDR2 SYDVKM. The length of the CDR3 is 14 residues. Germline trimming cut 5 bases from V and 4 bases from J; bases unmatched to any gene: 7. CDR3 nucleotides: TGTGCCAGCAGTCCGACAGGGTTTGTCTATGGCTACACCTTC. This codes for CASSPTGFVYGYTF.

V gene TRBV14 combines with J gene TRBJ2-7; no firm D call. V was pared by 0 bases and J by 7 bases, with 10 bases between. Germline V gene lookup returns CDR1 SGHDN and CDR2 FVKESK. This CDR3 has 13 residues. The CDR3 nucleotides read TGTGCCAGCAGCCAAGATATCCTGGGAGAGCAGTACTTC. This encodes CASSQDILGEQYF.

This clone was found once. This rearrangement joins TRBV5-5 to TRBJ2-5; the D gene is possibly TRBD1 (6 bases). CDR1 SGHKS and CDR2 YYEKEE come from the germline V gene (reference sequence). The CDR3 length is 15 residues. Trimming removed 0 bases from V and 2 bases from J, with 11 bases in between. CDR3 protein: CASSLADRLQETQYF. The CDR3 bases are TGTGCCAGCAGCTTGGCCGACAGGTTGCAAGAGACCCAGTACTTC.

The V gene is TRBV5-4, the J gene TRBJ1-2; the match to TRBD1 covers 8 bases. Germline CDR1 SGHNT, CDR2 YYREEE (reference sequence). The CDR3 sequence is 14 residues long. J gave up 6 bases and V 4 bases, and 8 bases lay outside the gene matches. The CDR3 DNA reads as TGTGCCAGCAGCCTGCAGGGGGCGGAGAATGGCTACACCTTC. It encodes CASSLQGAENGYTF.

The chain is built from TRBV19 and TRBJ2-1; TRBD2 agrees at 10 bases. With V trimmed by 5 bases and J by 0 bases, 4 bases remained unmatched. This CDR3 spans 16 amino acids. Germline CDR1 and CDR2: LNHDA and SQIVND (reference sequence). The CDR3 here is CASSERLAGSYNEQFF. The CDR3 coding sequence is TGTGCCAGTAGTGAAAGACTAGCGGGCTCCTACAATGAGCAGTTCTTC.

CDR3 sequence (DNA): TGTGCCACCTCGGACAGCGGTGAAAAACTGTTTTTT. It translates to CATSDSGEKLFF. This chain joins TRBV19 and TRBJ1-4, with a tentative D call TRBD1 (6 bases). The V gene lost 10 bases and the J gene lost 7 bases, with 13 bases spanning the gap. This CDR3 region has 12 residues. CDR1 and CDR2 from the germline V gene are LNHDA and SQIVND (reference sequence).

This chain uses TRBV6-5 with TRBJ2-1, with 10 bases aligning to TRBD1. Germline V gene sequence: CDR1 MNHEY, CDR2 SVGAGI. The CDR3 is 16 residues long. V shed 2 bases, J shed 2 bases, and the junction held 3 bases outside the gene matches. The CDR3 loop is CASSYPGTGAYNEQFF. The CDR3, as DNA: TGTGCCAGCAGTTACCCCGGGACAGGGGCCTACAATGAGCAGTTCTTC.

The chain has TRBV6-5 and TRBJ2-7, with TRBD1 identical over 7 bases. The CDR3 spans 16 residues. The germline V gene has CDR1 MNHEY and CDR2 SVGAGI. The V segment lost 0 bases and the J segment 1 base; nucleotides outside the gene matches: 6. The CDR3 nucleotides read TGTGCCAGCAGTTACTCGAAAACAGGGGATTCCTACGAGCAGTACTTC. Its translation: CASSYSKTGDSYEQYF.

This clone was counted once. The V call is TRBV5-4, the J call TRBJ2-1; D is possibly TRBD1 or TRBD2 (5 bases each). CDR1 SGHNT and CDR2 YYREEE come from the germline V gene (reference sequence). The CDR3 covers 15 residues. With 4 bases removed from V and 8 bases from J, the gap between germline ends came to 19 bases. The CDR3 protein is CASSQGPLKGDEQFF. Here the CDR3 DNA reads TGTGCCAGCAGCCAGGGACCCCTAAAGGGTGATGAGCAGTTCTTC.